Below are 20 T cell receptor beta chains sequenced from a single sample in a study of blood T cell repertoires in COVID-19. The assay was immunoSEQ multiplex PCR, and TCRdb's table has in-frame clones only and misses some. The sample records 80,000 to 130,000 clones, over 85% being singletons. The sequencing input was peripheral blood. The source of these receptors is a man aged 65 to 79 with acute or convalescent COVID-19.

V usage is TRBV18 and J usage is TRBJ1-1; 8 nucleotides align to TRBD1. J was trimmed by 4 bases and V by 2 bases; bases with no gene match: 6. Germline V gene lookup returns CDR1 KGHSH and CDR2 LQKENI. The CDR3 has 15 residues. The CDR3 spells CASSPMTGASTEAFF. CDR3 in DNA: TGTGCCAGCTCACCAATGACAGGGGCCAGCACTGAAGCTTTCTTT.

V usage is TRBV2 and J usage is TRBJ1-2; tentative D call: TRBD1 (6 bases). CDR1 and CDR2 (germline): SNHLY, FYNNEI. V was cut by 6 bases and J by 4 bases, with 15 bases left in between. This CDR3 is built from 14 residues. CDR3 in DNA: TGTGCCAGCAGAGTATACAGGGAAGTCTATGGCTACACCTTC. Encoded protein: CASRVYREVYGYTF. The variable domain in full, completed from reference TRBV2 and TRBJ1-2, reads EPEVTQTPSHQVTQMGQEVILRCVPISNHLYFYWYRQILGQKVEFLVSFYNNEISEKSEIFDDQFSVERPDGSNFTLKIRSTKLEDSAMYFCASRVYREVYGYTFGSGTRLTVV.

The rearrangement joins TRBV4-3 to TRBJ2-4; no firm D call. From germline, CDR1 is LGHNA and CDR2 YSLEER. The V end lost 0 bases, the J end lost 6 bases, and 9 bases lay between the germline ends. This CDR3 contains 14 residues. The CDR3 reads CASSQEGGRNIQYF. The CDR3 nucleotides are TGCGCCAGCAGCCAAGAAGGCGGCAGAAACATTCAGTACTTC.

The chain joins TRBV10-1 to TRBJ2-7; 9 bases agree with TRBD1. Germline lookup yields CDR1 WNHNN and CDR2 SYGVQD (reference sequence). This CDR3 has 14 residues. Trimming cost V 5 bases and J 7 bases; bases outside gene matches: 9. Written as DNA, the CDR3 is TGCGCCAGCAGTTCGGGACAGGGACTACGAGAGCAGTACTTC. Protein: CASSSGQGLREQYF.

This chain connects TRBV7-8 to TRBJ1-2; 10 bases are shared with TRBD1. CDR1 SGHVS and CDR2 FQNEAQ come from the germline V gene. The CDR3 covers 15 residues. Germline trimming cut 3 bases from V and 6 bases from J; bases unmatched to any gene: 7. CDR3: CASSFRTGGYDGYTF. DNA of the CDR3: TGTGCCAGCAGCTTTCGGACAGGGGGATATGATGGCTACACCTTC.

The genes are TRBV4-2 and TRBJ1-1; D not resolved. Germline-derived CDR1 and CDR2 are LGHNA and YNFKEQ. The V end lost 1 base, the J end lost 12 bases, and 18 bases lay between the germline ends. This CDR3 contains 14 residues. CDR3 region: CASSQGFRGVETFF. The CDR3 DNA follows: TGTGCCAGCAGCCAAGGGTTCCGGGGTGTGGAAACTTTCTTT.

This chain joins TRBV28 and TRBJ2-1, with a weak D call TRBD2 (6 bases). The CDR3 runs to 17 residues. The germline V gene has CDR1 MDHEN and CDR2 SYDVKM. The V gene lost 7 bases and the J gene lost 0 bases, with 19 bases spanning the gap. This CDR3 reads CASTLGGVASSYNEQFF. CDR3 DNA: TGTGCCAGCACCCTAGGAGGGGTGGCGAGCTCCTACAATGAGCAGTTCTTC.

V usage is TRBV6-2 or TRBV6-3 and J usage is TRBJ2-3, with 9 positions matching TRBD2. This CDR3 has 15 residues. Germline V gene sequence: CDR1 MNHEY, CDR2 SVGEGT. The V gene end was trimmed by 6 bases and the J gene end by 8 bases; junction bases not matched to a gene: 12. This chain's CDR3 is CASSQTGRAGGTQYF. DNA for the CDR3: TGTGCCAGCAGCCAAACCGGGAGAGCGGGAGGTACGCAGTATTTT.

The rearrangement uses TRBV6-5 and TRBJ1-1, with TRBD1 matching over 9 bases. The V gene's germline CDR1 is MNHEY and CDR2 SVGAGI. With 10 bases clipped from V and 5 bases from J, the junction kept 11 bases outside the gene matches. There are 14 residues in the CDR3. The CDR3 sequence: CATTGGFGRTEAFF. The CDR3 nucleotides read TGTGCCACTACAGGGGGCTTCGGGAGGACTGAAGCTTTCTTT.

This clone was counted a single time. The chain couples TRBV9 to TRBJ1-5, with a possible D match to TRBD1 (5 bases). This CDR3 spans 14 amino acids. V was clipped by 0 bases and J by 7 bases, with 11 bases between them. Germline CDR1 SGDLS, CDR2 YYNGEE. DNA for the CDR3: TGTGCCAGCAGCGTAGGGGTTGGGGGGCAGCCCCAGCATTTT. Amino acids: CASSVGVGGQPQHF.

V and J are TRBV6-2 or TRBV6-3 and TRBJ2-1; tentative D call: TRBD2 (7 bases). This CDR3 region has 15 residues. With 3 bases removed from V and 5 bases from J, the gap between germline ends came to 14 bases. Looked up from germline, CDR1 is MNHEY and CDR2 is SVGEGT. In DNA form, the CDR3 reads TGTGCCAGCAGTTATTGGGGGGGCTCAGACAATGAGCAGTTCTTC. It is translated as CASSYWGGSDNEQFF.

V usage is TRBV12-3 or TRBV12-4 and J usage is TRBJ1-1; D is undetermined. The V and J ends lost 3 bases and 3 bases respectively, with 8 bases between them. The CDR3 has 13 amino acids. The CDR3 is CASSFVADTEAFF. The CDR3 DNA reads TGTGCCAGCAGTTTTGTGGCGGACACTGAAGCTTTCTTT.

This chain joins TRBV6-5 and TRBJ2-1; perhaps TRBD1 as D (5 bases). The CDR3 consists of 14 residues. Trimming took 9 bases from V and 5 from J, leaving 17 bases between them. Germline V CDR1 and CDR2: MNHEY, SVGAGI. The CDR3 loop is CASQRAGKHNEQFF. DNA for the CDR3: TGTGCCAGTCAACGGGCAGGGAAACACAATGAGCAGTTCTTC.

For this clone: At one end the junction does not follow the germline gene, possibly because of a read error. This chain links TRBV28 with TRBJ1-2; TRBD1 might be the D (5 bases). CDR1 MDHEN and CDR2 SYDVKM come from the germline V gene. There are 16 residues in the CDR3. Here the CDR3 reads CASSLAGTEATYSYTF. In DNA form, the CDR3 reads TGTGCCAGCAGTTTAGCTGGGACTGAGGCAACCTATAGCTACACCTTC.

This chain connects TRBV6-5 to TRBJ2-2, with TRBD2 matching 7 bases. Trimming cost V 6 bases and J 7 bases; bases outside gene matches: 8. Per germline, CDR1 MNHEY and CDR2 SVGAGI. The length of the CDR3 is 14 residues. The CDR3 reads CASSSGSGGGELFF. The CDR3 DNA follows: TGTGCCAGCAGCTCCGGGTCGGGGGGCGGGGAGCTGTTTTTT.

The chain employs TRBV7-9 and TRBJ1-1; 8 bases agree with TRBD1. V was clipped by 5 bases and J by 5 bases; unmatched bases: 10. The CDR3 has 15 residues. The germline CDR1 and CDR2 sequences are SEHNR and FQNEAQ (reference sequence). CDR3 amino acids: CASSPQRQGWTEAFF. CDR3 coding DNA: TGTGCCAGCAGCCCCCAAAGACAGGGGTGGACTGAAGCTTTCTTT.

This sequence joins TRBV5-1 and TRBJ2-1; D remains ambiguous. Trimming removed 4 bases from V and 0 bases from J, with 11 bases in between. This CDR3 has 15 amino acids. From germline, CDR1 is SGHRS and CDR2 YFSETQ. The CDR3 bases are TGCGCCAGCAGCCAAGATACAAGCTCCTACAATGAGCAGTTCTTC. Translated, it gives CASSQDTSSYNEQFF. The full variable domain, in which reference TRBV5-1 and TRBJ2-1 provide the parts outside the CDR3, is KAGVTQTPRYLIKTRGQQVTLSCSPISGHRSVSWYQQTPGQGLQFLFEYFSETQRNKGNFPGRFSGRQFSNSRSEMNVSTLELGDSALYLCASSQDTSSYNEQFFGPGTRLTVL.

The chain employs TRBV10-3 and TRBJ1-1; D call uncertain. Germline CDR1 and CDR2: ENHRY and SYGVKD. The CDR3 totals 14 residues. The V and J ends lost 2 bases and 3 bases respectively, with 10 bases between them. The CDR3 protein is CAISERRAYTEAFF. In DNA, the CDR3 is TGTGCCATCAGTGAGCGGAGGGCCTACACTGAAGCTTTCTTT.

The chain is built from TRBV2 and TRBJ2-3; D unclear. Deletions cut 2 bases from V and 4 bases from J, with 10 bases between. CDR3 length: 14 amino acids. The germline V gene has CDR1 SNHLY and CDR2 FYNNEI. The CDR3: CASSEFPDSDTQYF. CDR3 DNA: TGTGCCAGCAGTGAATTCCCAGATTCAGATACGCAGTATTTT.

The V gene is TRBV6-6, the J gene TRBJ1-1; 8 positions agree with TRBD1. The CDR3 totals 15 residues. Trimming removed 2 bases from V and 6 bases from J; junction bases left unmatched: 8. From germline, CDR1 is MNHNY and CDR2 SVGAGI (reference sequence). In DNA form, the CDR3 reads TGTGCCAGCAGTTACGGCGTGACAGGGGCGGCTGAAGCTTTCTTT. This encodes CASSYGVTGAAEAFF.